This T cell receptor (beta chain) was identified in a study of cytomegalovirus exposure and HLA in healthy donors. Turning to the study itself: HLA-typed donors were the source of about 85 million unique TCRs, which an early data release held. Study observations and caveats: Through in vitro validation, a few CMV-associated chains were shown to be specific for CMV antigens. The listing of roughly 160 TCR beta chains classed them as cytomegalovirus-associated.

The ends were cut back, 1 base at V and 4 bases at J, with 12 bases in the middle. The CDR3 is 15 residues long. The germline CDR1 and CDR2 sequences are SGHNT and YYREEE (reference sequence). The PCR used 60 Vbeta and 13 Jbeta primers. Method: immunoSEQ multiplex PCR; TCRdb's copy keeps in-frame clones and lacks some. The sample shows 150,000 to 200,000 clones, over 80% of them seen only once. Concerning this clone: Its antigen is unknown.

This clonotype originated in a middle-aged man in good health and CMV-seronegative. The sequenced sample consisted of PBMCs. The chain carries TRBV5-4 and TRBJ2-1; D may be TRBD1 (6 bases). The CDR3 here is CASSLRTGHYNEQFF. The CDR3 DNA is TGTGCCAGCAGCTTGCGCACAGGGCATTACAATGAGCAGTTCTTC.